The clone carrying this T cell receptor beta chain was counted once. Libraries were prepared by immunoSEQ multiplex PCR; TCRdb keeps only in-frame clonotypes and omits some of them. The sample lists 94,000 or so clones; less than 90% were seen once. This entry is derived from a study of OX40 agonist ivuxolimab in advanced cancers. Study in general: Under the entry rules, prior anti-PD-1, anti-PD-L1 or anti-CTLA-4 therapy was allowed, and roughly 39% had some.

The germline gives CDR1 SGHAT, CDR2 FQNNGV. V was pared by 1 base and J by 5 bases, with 6 bases between. The CDR3 spans 13 residues. This specimen was CD4+ or CD8+ T cells sorted from blood, taken in a trial of the OX40 agonist ivuxolimab. V gene TRBV11-2 combines with J gene TRBJ1-5; maybe TRBD1 (5 bases). The sequence came from an adult with an advanced solid tumor such as melanoma, head and neck, liver or kidney cancer. The DNA for the CDR3 is TGTGCCAGCAGCTTAGGGGACGATCAGCCCCAGCATTTT. Its translation: CASSLGDDQPQHF.